Each of the 8 T cell receptor beta chains below was sequenced from the same sample in a study of CD4 T cells in relation to SARS-CoV-2 and coronaviruses. Before the COVID-19 pandemic, during about 2011-2019, CD4+ T cells were taken from unexposed donors. Isolation of CD4+ T cells took place after less than twelve days in culture. Method: immunoSEQ multiplex PCR; TCRdb's copy keeps in-frame clones and lacks some. The table includes approximately 20,000 clones, around 80% detected once. No antigen has been identified for these receptors. Sequencing input: CD4+ T cells from PBMCs, cultured in vitro. Every receptor here comes from a human donor in good health.

This clone was observed a handful of times. The chain employs TRBV6-1 and TRBJ1-3, with unresolved D. Trimming left V 2 bases short and J 0 bases short, with 11 bases between. Germline lookup yields CDR1 MNHNS and CDR2 SASEGT. This CDR3 comprises 16 residues. This CDR3 is CASSEMAVLSGNTIYF. CDR3 bases: TGTGCCAGCAGTGAAATGGCAGTTCTCTCTGGAAACACCATATATTTT.

This clone was seen more than once but under ten times. The V and J genes are TRBV18 and TRBJ1-1; D is undetermined. The V end lost 2 bases, the J end lost 4 bases, and 11 bases lay between the germline ends. Germline V gene sequence: CDR1 KGHSH, CDR2 LQKENI. The CDR3 is 14 amino acids. DNA of the CDR3: TGTGCCAGCTCACCATCAGCTGCGGGCACTGAAGCTTTCTTT. The encoded protein is CASSPSAAGTEAFF.

The chain couples TRBV7-9 to TRBJ2-5; possibly TRBD1 for D (6 bases). The CDR3 runs to 15 residues. Germline values: CDR1 SEHNR, CDR2 FQNEAQ (reference sequence). Trimming stripped 5 bases from V and 5 bases from J, with 18 bases between. CDR3 nucleotides: TGTGCCAGCAGCCAGGGACACGGAATTGTCGAGACCCAGTACTTC. Residues: CASSQGHGIVETQYF.

This sequence joins TRBV14 and TRBJ2-7; D is undetermined. The V end lost 4 bases, the J end lost 3 bases, and 16 bases lay between the germline ends. Per germline, CDR1 SGHDN and CDR2 FVKESK. The CDR3 spans 15 residues. The chain's CDR3 is CASSRTDGLFYEQYF. The CDR3 bases are TGTGCCAGCAGCCGGACGGACGGGTTATTCTACGAGCAGTACTTC. Supplemented by reference TRBV14 and TRBJ2-7, the full variable domain reads EAGVTQFPSHSVIEKGQTVTLRCDPISGHDNLYWYRRVMGKEIKFLLHFVKESKQDESGMPNNRFLAERTGGTYSTLKVQPAELEDSGVYFCASSRTDGLFYEQYFGPGTRLTVT.

This chain joins TRBV5-8 and TRBJ2-1, with a possible D match to TRBD2 (6 bases). Trimming took 4 bases from V and 2 from J, leaving 19 bases between them. This CDR3 spans 17 amino acids. Germline V gene data show CDR1 as SGHTS and CDR2 as YDEGEE. The CDR3 reads CASSPLLLAVPYNEQFF. In nucleotides, the CDR3 is TGTGCCAGCAGCCCCTTGCTATTAGCGGTGCCCTACAATGAGCAGTTCTTC.

This clone is a singleton in its sample. The V call is TRBV29-1, the J call TRBJ2-2; tentative D call: TRBD2 (6 bases). CDR1 is SQVTM and CDR2 is ANQGSEA in the germline V gene. The length of the CDR3 is 13 residues. The V and J ends lost 4 bases and 7 bases respectively, with 13 bases between them. The CDR3 reads CSVGLVGLGELFF. The CDR3 DNA follows: TGCAGCGTTGGACTAGTTGGACTCGGGGAGCTGTTTTTT.

Only a few counts were recorded for this clone. The J gene is TRBJ2-1, the V gene TRBV10-3; unclear D gene. The CDR3 spans 14 residues. Germline V gives CDR1 ENHRY, CDR2 SYGVKD. Trimming removed 3 bases at V and 0 bases at J, with 6 bases between. For the CDR3, the DNA is TGTGCCATCAGTGAACAGAGCTCCTACAATGAGCAGTTCTTC. The encoded protein is CAISEQSSYNEQFF.

The chain joins TRBV15 to TRBJ1-3; perhaps TRBD1 as D (5 bases). The germline V gene encodes CDR1 LNHNV and CDR2 YYDKDF (reference sequence). Trimming took 2 bases from V and 0 from J, leaving 11 bases between them. The CDR3 extends over 16 amino acids. The CDR3 nucleotides are TGTGCCACCAGCAGAAGGAGACAGCTCTCTGGAAACACCATATATTTT. Its protein is CATSRRRQLSGNTIYF.